These 30 T cell receptor beta chains were sequenced from one sample in a study of T cells in Graves' hyperthyroidism and ophthalmopathy. There were TCR beta CDR3 regions amplified from RNA transcripts. TCR CDR3 regions were first amplified by RT-PCR with HTBI primers. TCRdb processed the multiplex PCR reads anew with MiXCR; each CDR3 protein has one entry. Seen here are about 700,000 distinct CDR3 sequences, around 13% observed once, and the top ten hold 10% to 13%. The specimen was blood. Receptors originate from a woman younger than 35 with Graves' hyperthyroidism.

The V gene is TRBV3-1, the J gene TRBJ2-5; 10 bases are a match to TRBD1. This CDR3 has 14 amino acids. Germline V gene sequence: CDR1 LGHDT, CDR2 YNNKEL (reference sequence). V gave up 6 bases and J gave up 4 bases; unmatched junction bases: 5. The CDR3 DNA follows: TGTGCCAGCAGTTGGACAGGGGGGGCAGAGACCCAGTACTTC. Amino acid sequence: CASSWTGGAETQYF.

This sequence joins TRBV25-1 and TRBJ2-1, with 12 positions matching TRBD2. The junction had 8 bases not matched to a gene; V was cut back by 6 bases and J by 8 bases. The CDR3 length is 15 residues. The V gene's germline CDR1 is MGHDK and CDR2 SYGVNS. CDR3 DNA sequence: TGTGCCAGCAGCCAAAGACTAGCGGGAGTACATGAGCAGTTCTTC. It is translated as CASSQRLAGVHEQFF.

This clonotype was observed a few times. The genes are TRBV27 and TRBJ2-7, with 7 bases fitting TRBD2. This CDR3 contains 13 residues. The germline gives CDR1 MNHEY, CDR2 SMNVEV (reference sequence). Unmatched junction bases numbered 6, after V lost 3 bases and J lost 7 bases. The CDR3 DNA is TGTGCCAGCAGTTTGGGTTGGGGGGGGGAGCAGTACTTC. It is translated as CASSLGWGGEQYF.

This clonotype occurred a few times. This rearrangement joins TRBV15 to TRBJ2-1, with 8 positions matching TRBD1. This CDR3 region has 13 residues. Losses at the gene ends were 3 bases for V and 9 bases for J; bases not matched to a gene: 4. The germline V gene has CDR1 LNHNV and CDR2 YYDKDF (reference sequence). In DNA, the CDR3 is TGTGCCACCAGCAGTATTACAGGGGGTGAGCAGTTCTTC. This codes for CATSSITGGEQFF.

This clonotype appeared many times. This chain connects TRBV20-1 to TRBJ1-5; D is uncertain. Trimming removed 0 bases from V and 0 bases from J, with 9 bases in between. The CDR3 consists of 15 residues. Looked up from germline, CDR1 is DFQATT and CDR2 is SNEGSKA (reference sequence). CDR3 in DNA: TGCAGTGCTAGAGAAGGAGCGTATAGCAATCAGCCCCAGCATTTT. The encoded protein is CSAREGAYSNQPQHF.

The rearrangement uses TRBV5-1 and TRBJ2-1; TRBD1 matches at 10 bases. The germline V gene has CDR1 SGHRS and CDR2 YFSETQ. V dropped 3 bases and J dropped 5; count of bases not matched to a gene: 5. CDR3 size: 15 residues. This CDR3 is CASSWDGTGDNEQFF. Here the CDR3 DNA reads TGCGCCAGCAGCTGGGATGGGACAGGGGACAATGAGCAGTTCTTC.

This clonotype was counted between two and nine times. V and J are TRBV7-9 and TRBJ1-5, with D perhaps TRBD1 (5 bases). Deletions cut 4 bases from V and 11 bases from J, with 9 bases between. Germline V CDR1 and CDR2: SEHNR, FQNEAQ (reference sequence). The CDR3 has 11 residues. CDR3 amino acids: CASSSEGSQHF. CDR3 DNA: TGTGCCAGCAGCTCCGAGGGGTCCCAGCATTTT. The whole variable domain, remainder taken from reference TRBV7-9 and TRBJ1-5, is DTGVSQNPRHKITKRGQNVTFRCDPISEHNRLYWYRQTLGQGPEFLTYFQNEAQLEKSRLLSDRFSAERPKGSFSTLEIQRTEQGDSAMYLCASSSEGSQHFGDGTRLSIL.

This clonotype was seen at least ten times. The chain combines TRBV12-3 or TRBV12-4 with TRBJ1-1; 7 bases are a match to TRBD1. J gave up 6 bases and V 5 bases, and 12 bases lay outside the gene matches. The CDR3 extends over 15 amino acids. The CDR3 here is CASSPNRGPQSEAFF. The CDR3 DNA reads TGTGCCAGCAGTCCGAACAGGGGACCTCAATCTGAAGCTTTCTTT.

V gene TRBV6-1 combines with J gene TRBJ1-2; no definite D call. CDR3 size: 14 residues. V was shortened by 6 bases and J by 4 bases, with 15 bases between the two germline ends. The germline gives CDR1 MNHNS, CDR2 SASEGT. For the CDR3, the DNA is TGTGCCAGCAGGGAGGGTCCCGGAGGCTATGGCTACACCTTC. This codes for CASREGPGGYGYTF.

The chain links TRBV11-2 to TRBJ2-3; 11 bases fit TRBD1. After removal of 4 bases from V and 3 bases from J, the junction contained 6 bases not matched to a gene. CDR1 is SGHAT and CDR2 is FQNNGV in the germline V gene. The CDR3 is 16 residues long. The CDR3 sequence is CASSSGQGDLTDTQYF. In DNA, the CDR3 is TGTGCCAGCAGCTCGGGACAGGGGGACCTAACAGATACGCAGTATTTT.

This chain connects TRBV6-1 to TRBJ2-5, with 14 positions matching TRBD2. Germline loops: CDR1 MNHNS, CDR2 SASEGT. CDR3 length: 16 amino acids. V trimming: 5 bases; J trimming: 4 bases; junction bases outside the gene matches: 6. For the CDR3, the DNA is TGTGCCAGCAGTCGACCAGGGACTAGCGGGAGAGAGACCCAGTACTTC. Amino acid sequence: CASSRPGTSGRETQYF.

This clonotype has at least ten counts. The chain has TRBV7-8 and TRBJ2-3; TRBD2 is a possible D gene (6 bases). From germline, CDR1 is SGHVS and CDR2 FQNEAQ. Trimming left V 5 bases short and J 0 bases short, with 15 bases between. The length of the CDR3 is 16 residues. The CDR3 spells CASSAAGTGSTDTQYF. The CDR3 region has the DNA TGTGCCAGCAGCGCAGCGGGTACGGGGAGCACAGATACGCAGTATTTT.

This clonotype occurred many times. V and J are TRBV11-2 and TRBJ2-1, with TRBD2 matching over 13 bases. This CDR3 has 16 amino acids. Germline CDR1 reads SGHAT; CDR2 reads FQNNGV. V lost 5 bases to trimming and J lost 5 bases; unmatched junction nucleotides: 6. The CDR3, as DNA: TGTGCCAGCAGCACCCCCGGGACTAGCGGGGACAATGAGCAGTTCTTC. Amino acids: CASSTPGTSGDNEQFF. Full variable domain (rest looked up from reference TRBV11-2 and TRBJ2-1): EAGVAQSPRYKIIEKRQSVAFWCNPISGHATLYWYQQILGQGPKLLIQFQNNGVVDDSQLPKDRFSAERLKGVDSTLKIQPAKLEDSAVYLCASSTPGTSGDNEQFFGPGTRLTVL.

This clonotype was counted ten times or more. V gene TRBV11-2 combines with J gene TRBJ2-2; D unresolved. Germline CDR1 SGHAT, CDR2 FQNNGV. Trimming took 5 bases from V and 3 from J, leaving 10 bases between them. This CDR3 contains 14 residues. CDR3 sequence (DNA): TGTGCCAGCAGCCCCATGGCCGACACCGGGGAGCTGTTTTTT. It codes for CASSPMADTGELFF.

This clonotype was seen a handful of times. The chain recombines TRBV29-1 with TRBJ2-1, with 7 bases identical to TRBD1. CDR3 length: 13 amino acids. Germline V gives CDR1 SQVTM, CDR2 ANQGSEA. The V segment lost 7 bases and the J segment 4 bases; nucleotides outside the gene matches: 7. CDR3 DNA sequence: TGCAGCGCCCGGGACAGAGAATACAATGAGCAGTTCTTC. Encoded protein: CSARDREYNEQFF.

The CDR3 coding sequence is TGTGCCAGCAGTCCCACTGCAGGGAGCGGGAGTCACACCGGGGAGCTGTTTTTT. Translated, it gives CASSPTAGSGSHTGELFF. The V gene is TRBV6-4, the J gene TRBJ2-2; 8 bases are shared with TRBD2. CDR1 MRHNA and CDR2 SNTAGT come from the germline V gene. This CDR3 region has 18 residues. The V and J ends lost 5 bases and 3 bases, in that order; junction bases with no gene match: 14.

The J gene is TRBJ1-4, the V gene TRBV6-1; TRBD1 might be the D (6 bases). Germline assignment: CDR1 MNHNS and CDR2 SASEGT. The V end was cut by 5 bases, the J end by 6 bases, with 13 bases between. The CDR3 consists of 14 residues. The CDR3 reads CASSTQGSDEKLFF. DNA of the CDR3: TGTGCCAGCAGTACACAGGGAAGTGATGAAAAACTGTTTTTT.

This clonotype appeared a few times. V gene TRBV29-1 combines with J gene TRBJ1-5, with 9 nucleotides matching TRBD1. Germline V gene sequence: CDR1 SQVTM, CDR2 ANQGSEA. The CDR3 has 14 amino acids. Trimming took 4 bases from V and 2 from J; bases not matched to a gene: 3. CDR3 sequence reads: CSVGTGGRNQPQHF. DNA of the CDR3: TGCAGCGTTGGCACAGGGGGCCGCAATCAGCCCCAGCATTTT.

The chain recombines TRBV11-3 with TRBJ2-6; maybe TRBD1 (7 bases). This CDR3 region has 15 residues. V lost 4 bases to trimming and J lost 7 bases, with 14 bases between them. Germline lookup yields CDR1 SGHNT and CDR2 YENEEA. The CDR3 DNA reads TGTGCCAGCAGCTCCCTTCAGGGGGGCGCCAACGTCCTGACTTTC. Encoded protein: CASSSLQGGANVLTF.

This clonotype occurred many times. The V call is TRBV30, the J call TRBJ1-1; D is undetermined. CDR1 GTSNPN and CDR2 SVGIG come from the germline V gene (reference sequence). V lost 0 bases and J lost 4, with 6 bases in between. This CDR3 spans 12 amino acids. The CDR3 coding sequence is TGTGCCTGGAGTGTAGCCGGCACTGAAGCTTTCTTT. Its protein product is CAWSVAGTEAFF.

The chain joins TRBV4-1 to TRBJ1-2; no clear D gene. Trimming left V 1 base short and J 0 bases short, with 12 bases between. Germline CDR1 reads MGHRA; CDR2 reads YSYEKL. The CDR3 contains 16 residues. The CDR3, as DNA: TGCGCCAGCAGCCAAGTAAACACGCTGTCTAACTATGGCTACACCTTC. It translates to CASSQVNTLSNYGYTF.

There are many counts of this clonotype. The chain has TRBV28 and TRBJ1-1, with no clear D. The CDR3 has 12 amino acids. Trimming shortened V by 6 bases and J by 5 bases, and 10 bases separated the two germline ends. Germline CDR1 reads MDHEN; CDR2 reads SYDVKM. CDR3 bases: TGTGCCAGCAGCCAGACGGATACTGAAGCTTTCTTT. It is translated as CASSQTDTEAFF.

This clonotype occurred a few times. V and J are TRBV6-1 and TRBJ2-4; D is possibly TRBD2 (6 bases). The CDR3 extends over 15 amino acids. Trimming removed 2 bases at V and 7 bases at J, with 15 bases between. Germline V gene lookup returns CDR1 MNHNS and CDR2 SASEGT. CDR3 sequence (DNA): TGTGCCAGCAGTGAATGGAGGGGCCAAGCCAACATTCAGTACTTC. This encodes CASSEWRGQANIQYF.

This clonotype was observed many times. The chain carries TRBV20-1 and TRBJ2-3; TRBD2 agrees at 13 bases. Germline CDR1 is DFQATT and CDR2 is SNEGSKA (reference sequence). J was trimmed by 3 bases and V by 4 bases; bases with no gene match: 7. This CDR3 contains 16 residues. Here the CDR3 DNA reads TGCAGTGCTACTGATCGGACTAGCGGGAGAACAGATACGCAGTATTTT. Translation gives CSATDRTSGRTDTQYF.

This clonotype was observed at least ten times. V gene TRBV2 combines with J gene TRBJ2-7; TRBD2 aligns across 15 bases. The J segment lost 5 bases and the V segment lost 6 bases, leaving 5 bases of the junction unmatched. This CDR3 comprises 15 residues. Germline V gene lookup returns CDR1 SNHLY and CDR2 FYNNEI. CDR3 in amino acids: CASRSGTSGRNEQYF. CDR3 DNA: TGTGCCAGCAGATCCGGGACTAGCGGGAGGAACGAGCAGTACTTC.

This clonotype was counted at least ten times. The rearrangement joins TRBV20-1 to TRBJ2-3; D gene ambiguous. V shed 5 bases and J shed 1 base, with 25 bases lying between them. The germline V gene has CDR1 DFQATT and CDR2 SNEGSKA (reference sequence). The CDR3 contains 18 residues. CDR3 sequence reads: CSAVAAWPGTAGTDTQYF. For the CDR3, the DNA is TGCAGTGCTGTGGCAGCCTGGCCCGGTACGGCTGGCACAGATACGCAGTATTTT.

This clonotype has more than one count but fewer than ten. This sequence joins TRBV11-2 and TRBJ2-1; 8 bases align to TRBD2. There are 15 residues in the CDR3. CDR1 is SGHAT, CDR2 FQNNGV, per germline. V gave up 9 bases and J gave up 2 bases; unmatched junction bases: 9. The CDR3 DNA reads TGTGCCAGTAGTATCGGGGGGGCTACCTACAATGAGCAGTTCTTC. Translation gives CASSIGGATYNEQFF.

Ten or more counts support this clonotype. The chain uses TRBV5-5 and TRBJ2-3, with D perhaps TRBD2 (5 bases). Trimming shortened V by 1 base and J by 5 bases, and 17 bases separated the two germline ends. Germline V CDR1 and CDR2: SGHKS, YYEKEE (reference sequence). The CDR3 loop spans 16 amino acids. CDR3 residues: CASSLYINAGGDTQYF. The CDR3 DNA reads TGTGCCAGCAGCTTGTATATAAACGCAGGAGGAGATACGCAGTATTTT.

Many counts were recorded for this clonotype. The gene calls are TRBV13 and TRBJ2-1; D unresolved. Germline CDR1 reads PRHDT; CDR2 reads FYEKMQ (reference sequence). The CDR3 extends over 13 amino acids. V was clipped by 1 base and J by 8 bases, with 9 bases between them. CDR3 region: CASSLVRRDEQFF. The CDR3 DNA reads as TGTGCCAGCAGCTTAGTCAGAAGGGATGAGCAGTTCTTC.

This clonotype was counted only a few times. The chain has TRBV7-9 and TRBJ1-3; D call uncertain. V dropped 3 bases and J dropped 6 bases, with 12 bases sitting between them. The CDR3 is 14 amino acids. In germline, CDR1 is SEHNR, CDR2 FQNEAQ (reference sequence). In DNA form, the CDR3 reads TGTGCCAGCAGCTTTGGTCGAGGAGAAAACACCATATATTTT. It translates to CASSFGRGENTIYF. Using reference TRBV7-9 and TRBJ1-3 for the parts outside the CDR3, the full variable domain is DTGVSQNPRHKITKRGQNVTFRCDPISEHNRLYWYRQTLGQGPEFLTYFQNEAQLEKSRLLSDRFSAERPKGSFSTLEIQRTEQGDSAMYLCASSFGRGENTIYFGEGSWLTVV.